The entry below describes one T cell receptor beta chain. Its antigen is currently unknown. The sample belongs to a study of CXCR3-negative and CXCR3-positive naive CD8 T cells. Findings and caveats of the study: Naive CXCR3-positive cells had TRB CDR3s more hydrophobic than those of CXCR3-negative naive cells.

TRB cDNA was prepared as libraries by UMI-labeled 5' RACE. TCRdb reanalyzed the 5' RACE reads and collapses them to one entry per CDR3 protein, without DNA. This repertoire comprises some 150,000 distinct CDR3 sequences; its ten largest clones make up roughly 0.28%. Per germline, CDR1 SGHKS and CDR2 YYEKEE (reference sequence). This CDR3 spans 14 amino acids. The TCR originated in a human donor in good health. Some clones in this sample may be carry-over from other donors' samples. Sample: naive CXCR3+ CD8+ T cells from blood. Subset specified: CD45RO-CCR7+CD27+CD95- naive CD8+ T cells expressing CXCR3 (TNR3+). The rearrangement uses TRBV5-5 and TRBJ2-7. CDR3 region: CASSLDAAAGEQYF.